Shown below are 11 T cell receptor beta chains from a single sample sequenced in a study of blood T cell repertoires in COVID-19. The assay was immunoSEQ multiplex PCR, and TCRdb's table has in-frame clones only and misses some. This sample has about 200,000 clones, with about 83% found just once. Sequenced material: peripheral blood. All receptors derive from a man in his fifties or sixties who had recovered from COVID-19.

This chain's CDR3 is CATSSSGTPGSLYGYTF. The CDR3 DNA sequence: TGTGCCACCAGCAGTTCCGGGACACCTGGGTCCCTATATGGCTACACCTTC. The V gene is TRBV15, the J gene TRBJ1-2, with TRBD1 as a possible D gene (6 bases). Germline-derived CDR1 and CDR2 are LNHNV and YYDKDF (reference sequence). The CDR3 loop spans 17 amino acids. V was cut by 3 bases and J by 5 bases, with 22 bases left in between. The full variable domain, its missing parts supplied by reference TRBV15 and TRBJ1-2, is DAMVIQNPRYQVTQFGKPVTLSCSQTLNHNVMYWYQQKSSQAPKLLFHYYDKDFNNEADTPDNFQSRRPNTSFCFLDIRSPGLGDTAMYLCATSSSGTPGSLYGYTFGSGTRLTVV.

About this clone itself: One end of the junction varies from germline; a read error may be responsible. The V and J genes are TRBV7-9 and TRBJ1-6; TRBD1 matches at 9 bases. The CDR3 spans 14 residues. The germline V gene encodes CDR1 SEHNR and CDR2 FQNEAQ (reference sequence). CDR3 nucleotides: TGTGCCAGCAGCTTAGACAGGGGGCATTCCCCCCTCCACTTT. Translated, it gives CASSLDRGHSPLHF.

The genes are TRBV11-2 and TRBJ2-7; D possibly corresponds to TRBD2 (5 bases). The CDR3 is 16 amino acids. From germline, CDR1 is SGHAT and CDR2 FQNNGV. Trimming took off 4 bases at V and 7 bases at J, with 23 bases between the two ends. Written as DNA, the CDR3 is TGTGCCAGCAGCTCTACATTAACCCGGGGTCCGGAGGAGCAGTACTTC. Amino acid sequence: CASSSTLTRGPEEQYF.

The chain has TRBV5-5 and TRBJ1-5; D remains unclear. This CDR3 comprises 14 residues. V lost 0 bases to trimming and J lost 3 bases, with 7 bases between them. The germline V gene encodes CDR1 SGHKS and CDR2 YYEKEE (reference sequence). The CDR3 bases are TGTGCCAGCAGCTTGGGCGGGATCAATCAGCCCCAGCATTTT. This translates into CASSLGGINQPQHF.

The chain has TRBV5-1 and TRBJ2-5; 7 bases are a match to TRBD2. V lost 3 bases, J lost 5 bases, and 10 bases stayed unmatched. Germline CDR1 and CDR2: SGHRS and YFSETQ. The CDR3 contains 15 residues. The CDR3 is CASSSTGLSGETQYF. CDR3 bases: TGCGCCAGCAGCTCCACGGGACTATCGGGGGAGACCCAGTACTTC.

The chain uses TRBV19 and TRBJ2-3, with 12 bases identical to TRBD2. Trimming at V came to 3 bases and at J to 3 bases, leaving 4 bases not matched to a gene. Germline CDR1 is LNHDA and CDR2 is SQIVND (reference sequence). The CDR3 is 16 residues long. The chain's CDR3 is CASSILAGGPTDTQYF. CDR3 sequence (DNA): TGTGCCAGTAGTATCCTAGCGGGGGGGCCGACAGATACGCAGTATTTT. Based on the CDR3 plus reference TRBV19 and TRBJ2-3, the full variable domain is DGGITQSPKYLFRKEGQNVTLSCEQNLNHDAMYWYRQDPGQGLRLIYYSQIVNDFQKGDIAEGYSVSREKKESFPLTVTSAQKNPTAFYLCASSILAGGPTDTQYFGPGTRLTVL.

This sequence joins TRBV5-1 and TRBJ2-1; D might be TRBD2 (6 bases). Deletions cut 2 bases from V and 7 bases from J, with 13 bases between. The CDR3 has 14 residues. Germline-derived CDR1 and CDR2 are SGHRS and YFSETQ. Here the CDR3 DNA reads TGCGCCAGCAGCTTCGGGACTGTTGGGAATGAGCAGTTCTTC. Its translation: CASSFGTVGNEQFF.

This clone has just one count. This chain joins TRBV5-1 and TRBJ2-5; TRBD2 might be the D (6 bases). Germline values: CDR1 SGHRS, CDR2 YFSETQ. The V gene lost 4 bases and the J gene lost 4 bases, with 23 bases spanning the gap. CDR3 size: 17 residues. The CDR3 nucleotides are TGCGCCAGCAGCCCCGGGCCGCTGGGGGGAGTAGGAGAGACCCAGTACTTC. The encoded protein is CASSPGPLGGVGETQYF. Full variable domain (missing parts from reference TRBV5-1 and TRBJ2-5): KAGVTQTPRYLIKTRGQQVTLSCSPISGHRSVSWYQQTPGQGLQFLFEYFSETQRNKGNFPGRFSGRQFSNSRSEMNVSTLELGDSALYLCASSPGPLGGVGETQYFGPGTRLLVL.

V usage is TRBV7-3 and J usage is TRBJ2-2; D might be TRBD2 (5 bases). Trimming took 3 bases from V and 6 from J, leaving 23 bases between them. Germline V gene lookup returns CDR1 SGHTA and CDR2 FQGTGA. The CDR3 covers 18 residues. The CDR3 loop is CASSFSQIQAREAGELFF. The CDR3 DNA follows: TGTGCCAGCAGCTTTTCCCAGATTCAGGCCCGGGAAGCCGGGGAGCTGTTTTTT.

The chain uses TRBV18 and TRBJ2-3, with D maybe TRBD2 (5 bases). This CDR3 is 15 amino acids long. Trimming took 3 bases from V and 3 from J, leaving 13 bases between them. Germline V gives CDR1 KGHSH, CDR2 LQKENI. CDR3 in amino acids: CASSPSRSGTDTQYF. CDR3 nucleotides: TGTGCCAGCTCACCTTCGCGGTCGGGGACAGATACGCAGTATTTT.

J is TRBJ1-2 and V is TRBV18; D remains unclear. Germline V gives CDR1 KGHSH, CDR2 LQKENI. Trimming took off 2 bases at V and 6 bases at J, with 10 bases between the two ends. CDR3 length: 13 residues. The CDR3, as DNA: TGTGCCAGCTCACCAACTGGGCTCGATGGCTACACCTTC. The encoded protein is CASSPTGLDGYTF.